These 14 T cell receptor beta chains were sequenced from one sample in a study of blood T cell repertoires in COVID-19. Clones were sequenced by immunoSEQ multiplex PCR, and TCRdb holds only the in-frame ones, with some missing. The data show roughly 250,000 clones, with about 80% seen just once and 4.9% held by the top ten. Input material: peripheral blood. The receptors were gathered from a woman over 75 with active or convalescent COVID-19.

This chain links TRBV2 with TRBJ2-7; 11 bases map to TRBD1. V was clipped by 6 bases and J by 5 bases; unmatched bases: 6. Germline CDR1 reads SNHLY; CDR2 reads FYNNEI. The CDR3 length is 14 residues. The CDR3, as DNA: TGTGCCAGCAGACAGGGACAGGGGGTGCACGAGCAGTACTTC. Translating gives CASRQGQGVHEQYF.

The chain joins TRBV5-1 to TRBJ1-1, with unresolved D. Trimming took off 3 bases at V and 4 bases at J, with 16 bases between the two ends. Germline-derived CDR1 and CDR2 are SGHRS and YFSETQ. This CDR3 contains 15 residues. Here the CDR3 DNA reads TGCGCCAGCAGCTCCGGACTTGTATCGGGCACTGAAGCTTTCTTT. The encoded protein is CASSSGLVSGTEAFF.

In its sample, this clone was seen once. The V gene is TRBV7-2, the J gene TRBJ1-3, with 7 bases aligning to TRBD1. Germline V gene sequence: CDR1 SGHTA, CDR2 FQGNSA. The CDR3 length is 15 residues. V dropped 5 bases and J dropped 0; count of bases not matched to a gene: 4. As DNA, the CDR3 is TGTGCCAGCAGCCCTAGGGGGCCCTCTGGAAACACCATATATTTT. Its translation is CASSPRGPSGNTIYF.

In its sample, this clone was seen once. The rearrangement links TRBV6-4 to TRBJ1-2, with 12 bases lining up with TRBD1. The ends lost 2 bases at V and 3 bases at J; junction bases unmatched: 4. The CDR3 contains 16 residues. Per germline, CDR1 MRHNA and CDR2 SNTAGT. The CDR3 loop reads CASSDTGTGGDYGYTF. As DNA, the CDR3 is TGTGCCAGCAGTGACACCGGGACAGGGGGCGACTATGGCTACACCTTC.

This clone was observed a single time. The chain carries TRBV3-1 (or the pseudogene TRBV3-2) and TRBJ2-2; TRBD1 agrees at 9 bases. This CDR3 is 16 amino acids long. Trimming at V came to 4 bases and at J to 2 bases, leaving 5 bases not matched to a gene. Germline V gives CDR1 LGHDT, CDR2 YNNKEL (reference sequence). The CDR3 reads CASSPYRGLNTGELFF. DNA for the CDR3: TGTGCCAGCAGCCCGTACAGGGGGCTTAACACCGGGGAGCTGTTTTTT.

V gene TRBV3-1 (or the pseudogene TRBV3-2) combines with J gene TRBJ2-2, with 8 positions matching TRBD1. Germline CDR1 is LGHDT and CDR2 is YNNKEL (reference sequence). The junction had 6 bases not matched to a gene; V was cut back by 4 bases and J by 5 bases. The CDR3 sequence is 15 residues long. The CDR3, as DNA: TGTGCCAGCAGCCCTGGACAGGGTTTGACCGGGGAGCTGTTTTTT. This sequence encodes CASSPGQGLTGELFF.

The rearrangement uses TRBV9 and TRBJ1-6; 8 bases are shared with TRBD1. The V gene end was trimmed by 3 bases and the J gene end by 15 bases; junction bases not matched to a gene: 14. CDR1 and CDR2 from the germline V gene are SGDLS and YYNGEE. The CDR3 extends over 15 amino acids. In DNA, the CDR3 is TGTGCCAGCAGCGCAGCGGACAGGGCCGCAGGAATCCTCCACTTT. Its protein is CASSAADRAAGILHF. The variable domain in full, with the rest retrieved from reference TRBV9 and TRBJ1-6, is DSGVTQTPKHLITATGQRVTLRCSPRSGDLSVYWYQQSLDQGLQFLIQYYNGEERAKGNILERFSAQQFPDLHSELNLSSLELGDSALYFCASSAADRAAGILHFGNGTRLTVT.

The sample holds a few counts of this clone. This chain joins TRBV5-4 and TRBJ1-2, with TRBD1 identical over 10 bases. Trimming removed 1 base from V and 3 bases from J; junction bases left unmatched: 3. There are 15 residues in the CDR3. Germline V gene sequence: CDR1 SGHNT, CDR2 YYREEE (reference sequence). CDR3 loop: CASSLLGQGDYGYTF. The CDR3 nucleotides read TGTGCCAGCAGCTTGCTAGGACAGGGGGACTATGGCTACACCTTC.

The chain joins TRBV28 to TRBJ1-4, with TRBD1 matching over 8 bases. The CDR3 has 16 amino acids. Trimming removed 6 bases from V and 0 bases from J; junction bases left unmatched: 6. Germline CDR1 reads MDHEN; CDR2 reads SYDVKM. This CDR3 is CASSLTGGPTNEKLFF. The CDR3 bases are TGTGCCAGCAGCCTCACAGGGGGTCCAACTAATGAAAAACTGTTTTTT.

This clone was detected once. The rearrangement joins TRBV3-1 (or the pseudogene TRBV3-2) to TRBJ1-6; TRBD1 matches 8 bases. The germline V gene has CDR1 LGHDT and CDR2 YNNKEL (reference sequence). The V segment lost 5 bases and the J segment 7 bases; nucleotides outside the gene matches: 1. This CDR3 is 13 amino acids long. The CDR3 DNA follows: TGTGCCAGCAGCGGGGACAGGAATTCACCCCTCCACTTT. It encodes CASSGDRNSPLHF.

The chain employs TRBV12-3 or TRBV12-4 and TRBJ1-1, with D perhaps matching TRBD1 (6 bases). The CDR3 runs 13 residues. Trimming removed 5 bases from V and 4 bases from J, with 11 bases in between. CDR3 nucleotides: TGTGCCAGCAGTCTAACAGGGTTCACTGAAGCTTTCTTT. Its translation is CASSLTGFTEAFF.

The chain is built from TRBV6-5 and TRBJ1-2; TRBD1 aligns across 7 bases. The CDR3 contains 15 residues. Germline V gene sequence: CDR1 MNHEY, CDR2 SVGAGI. Trimming at V came to 4 bases and at J to 1 base, leaving 6 bases not matched to a gene. The CDR3: CASSFGGQLNYGYTF. The CDR3 DNA reads as TGTGCCAGCAGTTTTGGGGGACAGCTTAACTATGGCTACACCTTC.

This chain joins TRBV5-4 and TRBJ2-1; the D gene is possibly TRBD2 (6 bases). Trimming removed 1 base at V and 0 bases at J, with 8 bases between. This CDR3 spans 15 amino acids. Per the germline V gene, CDR1 is SGHNT and CDR2 is YYREEE (reference sequence). The CDR3 bases are TGTGCCAGCAGCTTGACCGGGAGCTCCTACAATGAGCAGTTCTTC. Translation gives CASSLTGSSYNEQFF.

The genes are TRBV9 and TRBJ2-1; the D gene is possibly TRBD2 (6 bases). This CDR3 contains 15 residues. The ends were cut back, 4 bases at V and 9 bases at J, with 20 bases in the middle. Germline CDR1 reads SGDLS; CDR2 reads YYNGEE. The CDR3 region has the DNA TGTGCCAGCAGCCCAAGTGGGGGGAGTGTCGGTGAGCAGTTCTTC. Its protein product is CASSPSGGSVGEQFF.